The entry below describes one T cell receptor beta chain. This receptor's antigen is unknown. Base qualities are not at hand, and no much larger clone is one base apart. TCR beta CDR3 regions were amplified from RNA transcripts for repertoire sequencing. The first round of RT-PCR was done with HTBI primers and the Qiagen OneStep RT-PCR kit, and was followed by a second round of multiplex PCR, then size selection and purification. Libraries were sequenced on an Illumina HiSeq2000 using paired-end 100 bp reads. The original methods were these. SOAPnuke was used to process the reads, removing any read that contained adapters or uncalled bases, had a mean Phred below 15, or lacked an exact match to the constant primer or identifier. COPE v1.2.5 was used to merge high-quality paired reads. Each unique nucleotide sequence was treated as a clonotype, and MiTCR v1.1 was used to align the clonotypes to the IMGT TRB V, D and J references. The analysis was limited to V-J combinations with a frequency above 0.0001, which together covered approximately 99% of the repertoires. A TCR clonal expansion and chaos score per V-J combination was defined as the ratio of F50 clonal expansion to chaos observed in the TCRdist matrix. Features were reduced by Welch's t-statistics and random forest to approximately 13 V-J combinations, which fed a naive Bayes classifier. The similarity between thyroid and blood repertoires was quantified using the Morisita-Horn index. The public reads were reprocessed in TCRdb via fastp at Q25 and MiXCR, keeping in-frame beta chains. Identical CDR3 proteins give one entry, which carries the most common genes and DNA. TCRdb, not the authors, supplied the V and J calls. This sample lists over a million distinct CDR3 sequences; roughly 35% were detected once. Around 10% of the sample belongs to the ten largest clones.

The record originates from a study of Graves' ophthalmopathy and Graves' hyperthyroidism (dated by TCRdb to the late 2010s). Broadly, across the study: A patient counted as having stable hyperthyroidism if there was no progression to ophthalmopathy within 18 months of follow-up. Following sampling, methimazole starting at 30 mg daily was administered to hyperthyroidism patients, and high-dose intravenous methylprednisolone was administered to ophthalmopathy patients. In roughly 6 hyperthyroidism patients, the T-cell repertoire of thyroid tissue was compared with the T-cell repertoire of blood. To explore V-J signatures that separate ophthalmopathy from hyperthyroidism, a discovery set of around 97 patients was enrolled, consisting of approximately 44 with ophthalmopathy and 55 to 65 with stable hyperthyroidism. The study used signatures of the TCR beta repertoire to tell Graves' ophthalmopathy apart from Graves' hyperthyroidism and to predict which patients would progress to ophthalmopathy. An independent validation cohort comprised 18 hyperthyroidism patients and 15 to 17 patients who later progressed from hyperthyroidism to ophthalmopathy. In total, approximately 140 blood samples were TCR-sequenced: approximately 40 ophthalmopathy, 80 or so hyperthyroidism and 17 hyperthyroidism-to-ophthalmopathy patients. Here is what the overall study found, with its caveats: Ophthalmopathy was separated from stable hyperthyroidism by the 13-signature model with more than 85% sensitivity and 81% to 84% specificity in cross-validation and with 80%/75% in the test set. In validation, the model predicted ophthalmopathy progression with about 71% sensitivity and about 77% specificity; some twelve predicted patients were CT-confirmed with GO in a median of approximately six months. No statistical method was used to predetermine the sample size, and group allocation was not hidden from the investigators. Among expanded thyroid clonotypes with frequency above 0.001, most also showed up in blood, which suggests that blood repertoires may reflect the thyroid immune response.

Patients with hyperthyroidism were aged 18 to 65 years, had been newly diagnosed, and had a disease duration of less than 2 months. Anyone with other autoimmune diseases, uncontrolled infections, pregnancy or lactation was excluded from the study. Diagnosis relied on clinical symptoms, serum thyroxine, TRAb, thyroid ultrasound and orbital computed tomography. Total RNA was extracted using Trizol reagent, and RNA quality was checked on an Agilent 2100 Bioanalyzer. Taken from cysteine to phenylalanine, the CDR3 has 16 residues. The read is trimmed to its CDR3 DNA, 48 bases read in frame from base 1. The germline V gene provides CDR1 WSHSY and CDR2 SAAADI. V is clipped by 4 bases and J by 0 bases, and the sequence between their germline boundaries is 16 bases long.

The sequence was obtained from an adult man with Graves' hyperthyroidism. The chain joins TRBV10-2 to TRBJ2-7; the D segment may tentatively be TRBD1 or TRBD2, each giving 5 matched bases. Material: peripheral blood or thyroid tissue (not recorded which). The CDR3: CASSASSFGTSYEQYF. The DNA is TGCGCCAGCAGTGCCAGCTCTTTCGGGACCTCCTACGAGCAGTACTTC.